This T cell receptor beta chain was recorded in a study of T-cell memory formation after mild COVID-19 (dated by TCRdb to the early 2020s). General notes on the study: TCR sequence clusters from the two donors were largely donor specific. Longitudinal TCRalpha and TCRbeta repertoire sequencing tracked T-cell clones expanding and contracting after mild COVID-19 in two donors. The cohort was made up of two young adult volunteers, one female and one male, who were previously healthy.

Ficoll-Paque density gradient centrifugation was used to isolate PBMCs. What the study reported, not specific to this receptor: Balanced CD4/CD8 phenotypes were observed for clones contracting from day 15 to 85, whereas a bias towards CD4+ was observed for a second wave of clones expanding from day 15 to 37. Some responding clones were detected in pre-infection memory, which suggested that pre-existing cross-reactive memory T cells had joined the SARS-CoV-2 response. Contracting CD4+ clones appeared mostly in the CM and EM memory subsets, whereas CD8+ clones were enriched in EMRA. Only a couple of mild cases were covered by the study, and larger cohorts that include severe cases with pre-infection samples were considered necessary. SARS-CoV-2 specificity was not confirmed for the second-wave clones peaking on day 37.

V gives up 11 bases and J gives up 3 bases, and the segment between their germline ends measures 7 bases. In the germline V gene, CDR1 corresponds to MNHGY and CDR2 to SVAAGI. The CDR3 has 10 amino acids, counting the end cysteine and phenylalanine. The kept DNA is CDR3 alone, 30 bases in frame from the first base. Notes on this clonotype: The specificity of this receptor is unknown. No clone much larger than this one lies a single base away; base qualities are absent.

Sequencing used an Illumina NovaSeq 6000. TCRalpha and TCRbeta cDNA libraries were constructed by 5'RACE with constant-segment primers, with sample barcodes and unique molecular identifiers being introduced. Trizol reagent was used to extract RNA from every sample. Amplification of the libraries took two PCR steps, and the second step added a second sample barcode plus Illumina TruSeq adapters. Sequencing of the libraries was done on an Illumina NovaSeq, producing 2 x 150 bp paired-end reads. The paper's data handling went like this. The reads were demultiplexed and collapsed into UMI-guided consensus sequences using migec v1.2.7. Using mixcr v2.1.11, UMI consensuses were aligned to TRA and TRB V and J templates and then assembled into clonotypes. A clonotype was counted as expanded or contracted only when both edgeR and NoisET called the clonotype significant, with the noise models trained on biological replicates. For edgeR calls, the thresholds were a false discovery rate-adjusted p below 0.01 and a log2 fold-change of 1. PCA with hierarchical clustering of max-normalized trajectories of the 1000 most abundant clonotypes was used as exploratory dynamics analysis. The CD4 or CD8 phenotype of responding clones was assigned using the separately sequenced CD4+ and CD8+ repertoires. TCRdb reanalyzed the raw reads on its own, using fastp at Q25 for trimming and MiXCR for clone calling, and kept in-frame beta chains. Each entry merges the rows of one CDR3 protein and shows their most common DNA and genes. The V and J calls were determined by TCRdb, not by the authors. This sample comprises hundreds of thousands of distinct CDR3 sequences, about 20% of them detected only once. Roughly 8.3% of the sample belongs to the ten largest clones.

The clonotype comes from an adult woman who had mild COVID-19 (a few samples of this study predate the infection). The sample titles of this study are shuffled in the database, so cell type and time point are left out; the donor was told from shared clones. This chain is built from TRBV6-9 and TRBJ1-2; the D gene remains uncertain. Sequenced sample: PBMCs or a T cell subset sorted from them (not recorded which). The CDR3 region: CADHYYGYTF. The sequenced DNA is TGTGCCGACCACTACTATGGCTACACCTTC.